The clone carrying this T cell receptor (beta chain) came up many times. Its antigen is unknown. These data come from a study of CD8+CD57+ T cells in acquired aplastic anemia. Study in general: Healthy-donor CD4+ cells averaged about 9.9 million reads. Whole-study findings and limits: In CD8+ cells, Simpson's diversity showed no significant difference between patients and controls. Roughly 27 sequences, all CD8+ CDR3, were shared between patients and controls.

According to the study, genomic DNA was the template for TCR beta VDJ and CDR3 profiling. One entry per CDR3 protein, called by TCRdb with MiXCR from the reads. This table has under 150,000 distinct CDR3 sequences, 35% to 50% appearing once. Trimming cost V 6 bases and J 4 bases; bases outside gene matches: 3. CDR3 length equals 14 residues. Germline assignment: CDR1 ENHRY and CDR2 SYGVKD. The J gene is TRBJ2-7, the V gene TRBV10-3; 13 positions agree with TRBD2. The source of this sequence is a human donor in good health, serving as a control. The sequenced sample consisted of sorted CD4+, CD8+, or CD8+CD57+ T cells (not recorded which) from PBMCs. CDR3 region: CAIRRTSGSYEQYF. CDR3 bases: TGTGCCATCAGGAGGACTAGCGGGAGTTACGAGCAGTACTTC.